Here is one T cell receptor (beta chain) with its context. The method was immunoSEQ multiplex PCR; TCRdb's version includes in-frame clones alone and lacks a portion of them. The table lists 20,000 to 25,000 clones, roughly 76% of them singletons. Indicated treatment: randomized to nivolumab then ipilimumab (arm A) or the reverse (arm B). From thawed PBMCs, live CD3+CD8+ cells negative for CD19 and CD56 were sorted. The entry originates in a study of sequential checkpoint blockade in melanoma. Study-level information: Maintenance nivolumab came after either treatment sequence.

The CDR3 has 15 amino acids. The ends lost 7 bases at V and 15 bases at J; junction bases unmatched: 14. Germline V lookup: CDR1 LNHDA, CDR2 SQIVND (reference sequence). The receptor was isolated from a human donor with melanoma. The material sequenced was CD8+ T cells sorted from blood (inferred from file names), taken from a patient given nivolumab and ipilimumab in sequence. The rearrangement links TRBV19 to TRBJ1-6, with TRBD1 matching over 11 bases. The chain's CDR3 is CASNPGQGAFGVLHF. In nucleotides, the CDR3 is TGTGCCAGTAACCCCGGACAGGGGGCGTTCGGGGTCCTCCACTTT.